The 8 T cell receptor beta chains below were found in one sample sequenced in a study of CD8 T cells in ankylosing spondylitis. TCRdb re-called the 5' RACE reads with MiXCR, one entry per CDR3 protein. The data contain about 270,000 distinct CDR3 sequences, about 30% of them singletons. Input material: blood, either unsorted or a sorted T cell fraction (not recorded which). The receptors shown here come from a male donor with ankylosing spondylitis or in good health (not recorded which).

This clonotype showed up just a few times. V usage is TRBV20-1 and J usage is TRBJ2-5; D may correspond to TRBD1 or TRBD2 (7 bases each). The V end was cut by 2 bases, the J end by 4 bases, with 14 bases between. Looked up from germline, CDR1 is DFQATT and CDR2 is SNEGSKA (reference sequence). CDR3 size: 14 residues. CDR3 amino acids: CSARRAGGGETQYF. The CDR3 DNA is TGCAGTGCTAGAAGGGCAGGGGGGGGAGAGACCCAGTACTTC.

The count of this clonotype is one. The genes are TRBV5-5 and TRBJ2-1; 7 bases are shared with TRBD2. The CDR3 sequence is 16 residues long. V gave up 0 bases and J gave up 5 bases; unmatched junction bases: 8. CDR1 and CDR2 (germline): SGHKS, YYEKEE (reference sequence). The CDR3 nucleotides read TGTGCCAGCAGCTTGGGCTCGCTAGCGGTCAACAATGAGCAGTTCTTC. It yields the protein CASSLGSLAVNNEQFF.

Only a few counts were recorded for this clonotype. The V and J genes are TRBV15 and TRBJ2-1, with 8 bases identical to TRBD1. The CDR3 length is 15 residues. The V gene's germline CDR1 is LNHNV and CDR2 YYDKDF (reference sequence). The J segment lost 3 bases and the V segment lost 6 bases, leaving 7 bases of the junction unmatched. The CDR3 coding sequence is TGTGCCACCAGTCGCCGGACAGGGTTCTACAATGAGCAGTTCTTC. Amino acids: CATSRRTGFYNEQFF.

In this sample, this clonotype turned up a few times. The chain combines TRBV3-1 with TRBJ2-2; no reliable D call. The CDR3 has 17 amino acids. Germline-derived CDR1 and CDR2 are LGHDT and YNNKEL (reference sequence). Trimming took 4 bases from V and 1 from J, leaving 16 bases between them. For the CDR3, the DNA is TGTGCCAGCAGCCTTGAAATGGTCCAAAAGAACACCGGGGAGCTGTTTTTT. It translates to CASSLEMVQKNTGELFF.

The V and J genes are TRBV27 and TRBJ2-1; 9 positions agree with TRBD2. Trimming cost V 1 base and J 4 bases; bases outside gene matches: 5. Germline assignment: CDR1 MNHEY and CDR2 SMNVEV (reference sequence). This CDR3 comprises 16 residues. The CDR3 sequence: CASSLFGLAGYNEQFF. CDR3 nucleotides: TGTGCCAGCAGTTTATTCGGCCTAGCGGGGTACAATGAGCAGTTCTTC.

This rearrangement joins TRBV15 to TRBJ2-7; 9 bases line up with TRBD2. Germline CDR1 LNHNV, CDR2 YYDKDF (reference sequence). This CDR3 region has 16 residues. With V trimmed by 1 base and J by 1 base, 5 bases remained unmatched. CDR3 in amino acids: CATSRVVSGGSYEQYF. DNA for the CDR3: TGTGCCACCAGCAGAGTCGTTAGCGGGGGATCCTACGAGCAGTACTTC.

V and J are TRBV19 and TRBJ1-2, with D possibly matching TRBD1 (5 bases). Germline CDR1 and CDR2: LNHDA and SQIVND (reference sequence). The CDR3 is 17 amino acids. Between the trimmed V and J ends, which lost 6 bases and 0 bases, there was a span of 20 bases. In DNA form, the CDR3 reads TGTGCCAGTAGAGAGGAGGGACTAGGCAACGCTAACTATGGCTACACCTTC. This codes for CASREEGLGNANYGYTF. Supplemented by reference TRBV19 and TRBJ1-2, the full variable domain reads DGGITQSPKYLFRKEGQNVTLSCEQNLNHDAMYWYRQDPGQGLRLIYYSQIVNDFQKGDIAEGYSVSREKKESFPLTVTSAQKNPTAFYLCASREEGLGNANYGYTFGSGTRLTVV.

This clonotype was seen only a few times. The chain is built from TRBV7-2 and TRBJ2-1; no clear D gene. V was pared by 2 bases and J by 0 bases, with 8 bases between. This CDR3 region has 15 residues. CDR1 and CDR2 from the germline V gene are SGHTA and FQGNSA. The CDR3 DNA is TGTGCCAGCAGCTTAAGTGAAAGCTCCTACAATGAGCAGTTCTTC. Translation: CASSLSESSYNEQFF.